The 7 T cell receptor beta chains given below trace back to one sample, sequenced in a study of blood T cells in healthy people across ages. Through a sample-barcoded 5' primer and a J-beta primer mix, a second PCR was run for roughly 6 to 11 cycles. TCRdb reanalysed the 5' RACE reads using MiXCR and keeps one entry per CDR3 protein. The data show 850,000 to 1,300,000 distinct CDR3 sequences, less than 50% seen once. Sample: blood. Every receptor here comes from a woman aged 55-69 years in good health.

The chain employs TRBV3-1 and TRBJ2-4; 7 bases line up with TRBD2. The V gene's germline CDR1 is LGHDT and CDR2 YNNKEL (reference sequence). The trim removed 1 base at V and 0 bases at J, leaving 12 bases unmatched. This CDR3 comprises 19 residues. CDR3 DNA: TGTGCCAGCAGCCAAGCCCTGGGGGGAGGGATACTAGCCAAAAACATTCAGTACTTC. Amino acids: CASSQALGGGILAKNIQYF.

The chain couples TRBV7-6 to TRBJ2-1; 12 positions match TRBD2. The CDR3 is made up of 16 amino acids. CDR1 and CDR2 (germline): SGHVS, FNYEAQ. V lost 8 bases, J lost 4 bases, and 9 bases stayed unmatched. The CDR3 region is CASGGLAGGSYNEQFF. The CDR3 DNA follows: TGTGCCAGCGGCGGGCTAGCGGGAGGGTCTTACAATGAGCAGTTCTTC.

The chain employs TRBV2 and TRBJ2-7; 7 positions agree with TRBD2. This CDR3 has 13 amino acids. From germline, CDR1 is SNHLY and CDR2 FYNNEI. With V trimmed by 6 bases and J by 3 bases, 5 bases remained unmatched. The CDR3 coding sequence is TGTGCCAGCAGGGCGGGAGCTGGCTACGAGCAGTACTTC. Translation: CASRAGAGYEQYF.

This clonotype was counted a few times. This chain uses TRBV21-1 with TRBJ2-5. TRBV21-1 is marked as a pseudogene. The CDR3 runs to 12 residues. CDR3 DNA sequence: TGTGCCAGCAGCAAAGCTGGGGAAGAGCAGTACTTC. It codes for CASSKAGEEQYF.

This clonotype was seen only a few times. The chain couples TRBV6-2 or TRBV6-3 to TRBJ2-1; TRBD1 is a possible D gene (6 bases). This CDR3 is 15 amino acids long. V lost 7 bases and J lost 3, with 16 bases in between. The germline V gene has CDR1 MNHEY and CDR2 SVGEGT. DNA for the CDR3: TGTGCCAGCACCGGAGACCAGGGGTTCTACAATGAGCAGTTCTTC. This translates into CASTGDQGFYNEQFF.

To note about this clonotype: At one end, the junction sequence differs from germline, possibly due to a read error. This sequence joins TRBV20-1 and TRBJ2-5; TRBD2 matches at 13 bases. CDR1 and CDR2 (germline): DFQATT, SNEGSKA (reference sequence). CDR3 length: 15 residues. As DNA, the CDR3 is TGCAGTGCGACTAGCGGGAGGTACAAGCAAGAGGCCCAGTACTTC. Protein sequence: CSATSGRYKQEAQYF.

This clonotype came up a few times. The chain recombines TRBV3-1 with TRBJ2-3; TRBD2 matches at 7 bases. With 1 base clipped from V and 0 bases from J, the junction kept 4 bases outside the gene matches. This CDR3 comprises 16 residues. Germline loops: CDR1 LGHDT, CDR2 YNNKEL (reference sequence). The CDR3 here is CASSQGAGASTDTQYF. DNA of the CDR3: TGTGCCAGCAGCCAAGGGGCGGGAGCTAGCACAGATACGCAGTATTTT.